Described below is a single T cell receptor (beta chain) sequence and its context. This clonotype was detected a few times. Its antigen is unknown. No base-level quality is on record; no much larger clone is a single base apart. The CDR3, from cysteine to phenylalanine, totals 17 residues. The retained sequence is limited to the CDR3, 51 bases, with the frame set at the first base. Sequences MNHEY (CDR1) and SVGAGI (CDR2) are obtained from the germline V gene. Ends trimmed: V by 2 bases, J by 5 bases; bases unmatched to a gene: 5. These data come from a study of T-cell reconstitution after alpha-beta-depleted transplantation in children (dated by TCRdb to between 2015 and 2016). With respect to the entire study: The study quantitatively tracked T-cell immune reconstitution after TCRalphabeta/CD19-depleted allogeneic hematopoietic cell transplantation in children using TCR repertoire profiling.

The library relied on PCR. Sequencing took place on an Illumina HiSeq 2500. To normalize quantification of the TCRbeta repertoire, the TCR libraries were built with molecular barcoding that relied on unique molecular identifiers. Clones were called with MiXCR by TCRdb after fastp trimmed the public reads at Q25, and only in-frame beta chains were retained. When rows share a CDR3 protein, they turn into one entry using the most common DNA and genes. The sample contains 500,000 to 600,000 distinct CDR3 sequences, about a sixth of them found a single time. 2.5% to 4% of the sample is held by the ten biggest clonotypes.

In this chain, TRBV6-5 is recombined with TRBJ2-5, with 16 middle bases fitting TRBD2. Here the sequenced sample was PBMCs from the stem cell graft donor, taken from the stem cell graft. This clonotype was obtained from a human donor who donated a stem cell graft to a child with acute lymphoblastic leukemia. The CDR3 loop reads CASSYGTSGRAWETQYF. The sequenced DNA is TGTGCCAGCAGTTACGGGACTAGCGGGAGGGCTTGGGAGACCCAGTACTTC.